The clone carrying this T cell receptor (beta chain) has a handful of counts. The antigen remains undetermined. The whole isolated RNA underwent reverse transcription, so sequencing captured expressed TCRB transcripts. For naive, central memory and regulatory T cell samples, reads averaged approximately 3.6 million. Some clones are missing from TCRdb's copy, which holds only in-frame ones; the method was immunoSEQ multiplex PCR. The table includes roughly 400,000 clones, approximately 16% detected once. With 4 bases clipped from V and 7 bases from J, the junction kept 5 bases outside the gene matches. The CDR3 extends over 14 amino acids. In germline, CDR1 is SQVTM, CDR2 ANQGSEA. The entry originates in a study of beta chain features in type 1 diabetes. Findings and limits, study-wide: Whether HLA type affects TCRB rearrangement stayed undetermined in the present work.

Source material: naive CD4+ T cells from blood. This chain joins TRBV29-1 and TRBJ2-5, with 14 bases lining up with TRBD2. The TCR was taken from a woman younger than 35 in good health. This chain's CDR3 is CSVGGLAGEATQYF. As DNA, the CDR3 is TGCAGCGTTGGGGGACTAGCGGGAGAGGCGACCCAGTACTTC. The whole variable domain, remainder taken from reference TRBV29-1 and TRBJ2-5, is SAVISQKPSRDICQRGTSLTIQCQVDSQVTMMFWYRQQPGQSLTLIATANQGSEATYESGFVIDKFPISRPNLTFSTLTVSNMSPEDSSIYLCSVGGLAGEATQYFGPGTRLLVL.